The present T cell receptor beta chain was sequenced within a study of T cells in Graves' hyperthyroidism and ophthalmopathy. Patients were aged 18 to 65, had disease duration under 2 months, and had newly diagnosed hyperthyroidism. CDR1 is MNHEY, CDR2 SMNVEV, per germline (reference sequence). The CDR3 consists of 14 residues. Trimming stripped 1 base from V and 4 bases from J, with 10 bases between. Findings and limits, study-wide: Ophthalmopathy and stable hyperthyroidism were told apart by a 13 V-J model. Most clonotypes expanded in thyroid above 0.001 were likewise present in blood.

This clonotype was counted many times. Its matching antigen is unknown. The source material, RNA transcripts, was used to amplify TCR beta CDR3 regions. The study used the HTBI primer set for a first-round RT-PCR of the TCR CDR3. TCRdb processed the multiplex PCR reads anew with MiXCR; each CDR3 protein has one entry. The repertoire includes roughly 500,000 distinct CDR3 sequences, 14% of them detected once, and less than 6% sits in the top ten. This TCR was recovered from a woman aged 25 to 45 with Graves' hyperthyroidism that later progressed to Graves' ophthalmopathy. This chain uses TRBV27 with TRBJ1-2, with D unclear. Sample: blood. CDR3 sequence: CASSLWEGSYGYTF. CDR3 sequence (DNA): TGTGCCAGCAGTTTATGGGAGGGAAGCTATGGCTACACCTTC.